Listed below are T cell receptor beta chains from one sample, sequenced in a study of cytomegalovirus exposure and HLA in healthy donors. TCRdb keeps only in-frame clones here, not all; method: immunoSEQ multiplex PCR. The sample consists of 150,000 or so clones, 75% to 90% of them appearing once. The sequencing sample was made of PBMCs. All receptors derive from a woman under 30 in good health and CMV-seropositive. CDR3s include the opening cysteine and the closing phenylalanine or tryptophan. The D gene is left open where the match is weak. The size of a clone is reported for some rows only, either as once, few or many, or as a class for expanded clones.

NA | NA | TRBJ2-7 | TRBV5-4 | 14 | CASSLAQGTYEQYF | TGTGCCAGCAGCTTGGCCCAGGGTACCTACGAGCAGTACTTC
NA | TRBD2 | TRBJ2-5 | TRBV9 | 16 | CASSALAGDSLETQYF | TGTGCCAGCAGCGCACTAGCGGGGGATAGTTTGGAGACCCAGTACTTC
NA | TRBD1 | TRBJ1-5 | TRBV19 | 15 | CASSIGQGSNQPQHF | TGTGCCAGTAGTATTGGACAGGGTAGCAATCAGCCCCAGCATTTT
NA | TRBD2 | TRBJ2-1 | TRBV4-1 | 14 | CASSRLAEYNEQFF | TGCGCCAGCAGTAGACTAGCGGAATACAATGAGCAGTTCTTC
once | NA | TRBJ2-3 | TRBV27 | 14 | CASSLRGPPDTQYF | TGTGCCAGCAGTCTACGCGGGCCACCAGATACGCAGTATTTT
NA | TRBD1 | TRBJ1-2 | TRBV28 | 12 | CASSSRDSGYTF | TGTGCCAGCAGTTCCCGGGACAGCGGCTACACCTTC
NA | TRBD1 | TRBJ2-7 | TRBV28 | 14 | CASRRTGSSYEQYF | TGTGCCAGCAGGCGGACAGGGAGCTCCTACGAGCAGTACTTC
once | TRBD1 | TRBJ1-2 | TRBV5-1 | 14 | CASSWGTELGGYTF | TGCGCCAGCAGCTGGGGGACAGAGTTGGGTGGCTACACCTTC
NA | NA | TRBJ1-2 | TRBV28 | 17 | CASSLGDRFQDNYGYTF | TGTGCCAGCAGTTTAGGAGACAGATTTCAAGATAACTATGGCTACACCTTC
NA | TRBD1 | TRBJ2-5 | TRBV4-1 | 15 | CASSNRDRGQETQYF | TGCGCCAGCAGCAACCGGGACAGAGGGCAAGAGACCCAGTACTTC
NA | NA | TRBJ2-2 | TRBV11-2 | 15 | CASRTESGHTGELFF | TGTGCCAGCAGGACCGAAAGCGGACACACCGGGGAGCTGTTTTTT
once | NA | TRBJ1-2 | TRBV11-2 | 14 | CASSLDSANYGYTF | TGTGCCAGCAGCTTAGATTCCGCTAACTATGGCTACACCTTC
few | NA | TRBJ1-6 | TRBV30 | 14 | CAWTPGQSNSPLHF | TGTGCCTGGACCCCAGGACAGTCGAATTCACCCCTCCACTTT
NA | TRBD1 | TRBJ1-1 | TRBV4-2 | 16 | CASSQDWGQFNTEAFF | TGTGCCAGCAGCCAAGATTGGGGACAGTTCAACACTGAAGCTTTCTTT
NA | TRBD2 | TRBJ2-5 | TRBV7-9 | 14 | CASLSGGADETQYF | TGTGCCAGCCTCAGCGGGGGGGCAGATGAGACCCAGTACTTC
NA | TRBD1 | TRBJ2-7 | TRBV6-5 | 15 | CASSPGTGGFYEQYF | TGTGCCAGCAGTCCCGGGACAGGGGGGTTCTACGAGCAGTACTTC
NA | TRBD2 | TRBJ2-3 | TRBV6-5 | 14 | CASIGSGVTDTQYF | TGTGCCAGCATAGGAAGCGGGGTCACAGATACGCAGTATTTT
NA | NA | TRBJ2-5 | TRBV11-2 | 13 | CASSGGREETQYF | TGTGCCAGCAGCGGGGGCAGGGAAGAGACCCAGTACTTC
NA | NA | TRBJ2-5 | TRBV25-1 | 14 | CASSNSEFQETQYF | TGTGCCAGCTCGAACAGTGAATTCCAAGAGACCCAGTACTTC
few | NA | TRBJ1-2 | TRBV18 | 13 | CASSPEQGYGYTF | TGTGCCAGCTCACCAGAACAGGGCTATGGCTACACCTTC
NA | NA | TRBJ2-1 | TRBV15 | 16 | CATSRDRNAGYNEQFF | TGTGCCACCAGCAGAGATAGAAACGCGGGATACAATGAGCAGTTCTTC
NA | NA | TRBJ2-2 | TRBV9 | 15 | CASSAATENTGELFF | TGTGCCAGCAGCGCCGCTACAGAGAACACCGGGGAGCTGTTTTTT
few | NA | TRBJ1-2 | TRBV7-2 | 14 | CASSLNGLNYGYTF | TGTGCCAGCAGCTTAAACGGACTTAACTATGGCTACACCTTC
NA | TRBD1 | TRBJ1-1 | TRBV27 | 15 | CASSLDLTGGTEAFF | TGTGCCAGCAGCCTCGACCTCACAGGGGGAACTGAAGCTTTCTTT
NA | TRBD2 | TRBJ2-5 | TRBV4-2 | 14 | CASSQGTSVETQYF | TGTGCCAGCAGCCAAGGGACTAGCGTGGAGACCCAGTACTTC
NA | TRBD1 | TRBJ1-1 | TRBV30 | 15 | CAWGGYRGRNTEAFF | TGTGCCTGGGGGGGATACAGGGGAAGGAACACTGAAGCTTTCTTT
NA | NA | TRBJ1-2 | TRBV29-1 | 14 | CSVGGAGKNYGYTF | TGCAGCGTCGGTGGGGCAGGGAAAAACTATGGCTACACCTTC
NA | NA | TRBJ1-1 | TRBV4-3 | 19 | CASSQGVKLWGLKNTEAFF | TGCGCCAGCAGCCAAGGGGTAAAATTGTGGGGGCTTAAGAACACTGAAGCTTTCTTT
NA | TRBD2 | TRBJ2-5 | TRBV9 | 16 | CASSVGLAGVQETQYF | TGTGCCAGCAGCGTAGGTCTAGCGGGGGTCCAAGAGACCCAGTACTTC
NA | NA | TRBJ2-1 | TRBV29-1 | 14 | CSAEGGPDHNEQFF | TGCAGCGCCGAGGGGGGGCCCGATCACAATGAGCAGTTCTTC
NA | NA | TRBJ2-7 | TRBV7-2 | 11 | CASRTYYEQYF | TGTGCCAGCCGCACCTACTACGAGCAGTACTTC
NA | NA | TRBJ2-1 | TRBV5-8 | 13 | CASSLRRYNEQFF | TGTGCCAGCAGCTTGCGCCGGTACAATGAGCAGTTCTTC
NA | TRBD1 | TRBJ1-5 | TRBV7-2 | 15 | CASSLATGLDQPQHF | TGTGCCAGCAGCTTAGCGACAGGGTTAGATCAGCCCCAGCATTTT
NA | TRBD1 | TRBJ1-2 | TRBV19 | 14 | CASSTPDRDYGYTF | TGTGCCAGTAGTACGCCGGACAGGGACTATGGCTACACCTTC
NA | TRBD1 | TRBJ1-2 | TRBV28 | 15 | CASSLFQGVQNGYTF | TGTGCCAGCAGCCTTTTTCAGGGGGTACAGAATGGCTACACCTTC
NA | TRBD2 | TRBJ2-3 | TRBV28 | 17 | CASSFLASGGYTDTQYF | TGTGCCAGCAGTTTCCTGGCTAGCGGGGGGTATACAGATACGCAGTATTTT
NA | NA | TRBJ2-2 | TRBV2 | 12 | CASTGDTGELFF | TGTGCCAGCACAGGGGACACCGGGGAGCTGTTTTTT
NA | NA | TRBJ2-5 | TRBV14 | 15 | CASSQDWATRETQYF | TGTGCCAGCAGCCAAGACTGGGCAACCAGAGAGACCCAGTACTTC
NA | NA | TRBJ2-5 | TRBV28 | 19 | CASTRGRGGLRGIEETQYF | TGTGCCAGCACCCGCGGGCGGGGCGGTCTCCGAGGGATTGAAGAGACCCAGTACTTC
NA | NA | TRBJ1-4 | TRBV28 | 15 | CASSLGAQGNEKLFF | TGTGCCAGCAGTTTAGGGGCGCAGGGCAATGAAAAACTGTTTTTT
NA | NA | TRBJ1-5 | TRBV7-2 | 14 | CASSPRDTDQPQHF | TGTGCCAGCAGCCCCCGGGACACAGATCAGCCCCAGCATTTT
NA | NA | TRBJ1-5 | TRBV28 | 14 | CASSSVDRYQPQHF | TGTGCCAGCAGTTCCGTTGACAGATATCAGCCCCAGCATTTT
once | NA | TRBJ1-5 | TRBV11-3 | 16 | CASSLFRERGNQPQHF | TGTGCCAGCAGCTTATTCCGGGAACGAGGCAATCAGCCCCAGCATTTT
NA | NA | TRBJ1-2 | TRBV11-2 | 13 | CASSTPRTYGYTF | TGTGCCAGCAGCACCCCGAGGACATATGGCTACACCTTC
NA | NA | TRBJ2-7 | TRBV6-1 | 13 | CATPRPGLGEQYF | TGTGCCACCCCCCGGCCCGGACTCGGCGAGCAGTACTTC